This passage covers 17 T cell receptor beta chains from one sample sequenced in a study of response to subunit inactivated influenza vaccine. TCRdb called the RT-PCR reads again in MiXCR, with one record for every CDR3 protein. Among around 190,000 distinct CDR3 sequences listed, approximately 9.2% were seen once. The sample here was non-naive T cells sorted from PBMCs, taken on the day of vaccination. The receptors originated from a man aged 50 to 60 who received an inactivated influenza vaccine.

This clonotype came up a few times. This sequence joins TRBV20-1 and TRBJ2-7, with 11 bases lining up with TRBD2. After removal of 6 bases from V and 3 bases from J, the junction contained 10 bases not matched to a gene. The CDR3 is made up of 15 amino acids. In germline, CDR1 is DFQATT, CDR2 SNEGSKA (reference sequence). CDR3 region: CSAKPTSGIFYEQYF. The CDR3 coding sequence is TGCAGTGCCAAACCGACTAGCGGGATTTTCTACGAGCAGTACTTC.

The sample holds many counts of this clonotype. The rearrangement joins TRBV12-3 or TRBV12-4 to TRBJ2-2, with TRBD1 matching 9 bases. The CDR3 totals 17 residues. V lost 4 bases, J lost 1 base, and 7 bases stayed unmatched. The CDR3 sequence is CASSWRGTGRNTGELFF. For the CDR3, the DNA is TGTGCCAGCAGTTGGCGCGGGACAGGGAGGAACACCGGGGAGCTGTTTTTT.

The rearrangement links TRBV10-3 to TRBJ2-6; D possibly matches TRBD1 or TRBD2 (5 bases each). Trimming pared 4 bases from V and 0 bases from J, leaving 10 bases between. The CDR3 totals 16 residues. CDR1 and CDR2 from the germline V gene are ENHRY and SYGVKD. This CDR3 reads CAISVTGRSGANVLTF. The CDR3 DNA is TGTGCCATCAGTGTCACGGGACGCTCTGGGGCCAACGTCCTGACTTTC.

There are a few counts of this clonotype. This sequence joins TRBV10-3 and TRBJ1-6, with TRBD1 as a possible D gene (6 bases). The CDR3 totals 14 residues. The germline CDR1 and CDR2 sequences are ENHRY and SYGVKD. Deletions cut 0 bases from V and 7 bases from J, with 7 bases between. The CDR3 spells CAISESGGNSPLHF. In DNA, the CDR3 is TGTGCCATCAGTGAGTCGGGGGGCAATTCACCCCTCCACTTT.

This clonotype was recorded many times. The V gene is TRBV21-1, the J gene TRBJ1-2. TRBV21-1 is deemed a pseudogene. The CDR3 runs to 14 residues. This CDR3 reads CASPESMIPYGYTF. The CDR3 DNA follows: TGTGCCAGCCCCGAATCGATGATTCCGTATGGCTACACCTTC.

In its sample, this clonotype was seen a few times. This rearrangement joins TRBV7-3 to TRBJ2-1; 10 nucleotides align to TRBD2. This CDR3 comprises 15 residues. V lost 5 bases to trimming and J lost 7 bases; unmatched junction nucleotides: 8. The germline gives CDR1 SGHTA, CDR2 FQGTGA. CDR3 in DNA: TGTGCCAGCAGCCCAAGCGGGAGGGCAACAAATGAGCAGTTCTTC. Translation: CASSPSGRATNEQFF.

The chain has TRBV20-1 and TRBJ1-1; TRBD1 might be the D (5 bases). This CDR3 is 14 amino acids long. Germline CDR1 and CDR2: DFQATT and SNEGSKA (reference sequence). The V end was cut by 0 bases, the J end by 4 bases, with 12 bases between. CDR3 sequence: CSARDFRGGTEAFF. The CDR3 bases are TGCAGTGCTAGAGATTTTAGGGGCGGCACTGAAGCTTTCTTT.

At least ten counts were recorded for this clonotype. The chain uses TRBV24-1 and TRBJ2-3; D ambiguous. The CDR3 runs 17 residues. The V and J ends lost 2 bases and 2 bases respectively, with 16 bases between them. Germline V gene lookup returns CDR1 KGHDR and CDR2 SFDVKD. The CDR3 DNA sequence: TGTGCCACCAGTGATTCCTCCCGGGCGGATCCCACAGATACGCAGTATTTT. Encoded protein: CATSDSSRADPTDTQYF.

This clonotype has at least ten counts. The gene calls are TRBV7-6 and TRBJ2-3, with 7 bases identical to TRBD2. The CDR3 is made up of 17 amino acids. Trimming removed 1 base from V and 3 bases from J; junction bases left unmatched: 10. Germline CDR1 and CDR2: SGHVS and FNYEAQ. In nucleotides, the CDR3 is TGTGCCAGCAGCTTAGTATCAGCGGGGCCTAAAACAGATACGCAGTATTTT. This translates into CASSLVSAGPKTDTQYF.

This clonotype was counted only a few times. This chain uses TRBV6-2 or TRBV6-3 with TRBJ1-1; 12 nucleotides line up with TRBD1. Per the germline V gene, CDR1 is MNHEY and CDR2 is SVGEGT. The CDR3 is made up of 19 amino acids. The ends lost 7 bases at V and 3 bases at J; junction bases unmatched: 18. CDR3: CASTTDGGDRGRRDTEAFF. The CDR3 nucleotides are TGTGCCAGCACAACGGACGGGGGGGACAGGGGGCGCCGGGACACTGAAGCTTTCTTT.

This clonotype was counted many times. The J gene is TRBJ2-7, the V gene TRBV11-1; the D gene is possibly TRBD1 (5 bases). V was trimmed by 5 bases and J by 1 base, leaving 12 bases between them. The CDR3 consists of 14 residues. Germline-derived CDR1 and CDR2 are SGHAT and FQDESV (reference sequence). In DNA form, the CDR3 reads TGTGCCAGCAGCCTCCAGGGTTCTTCCTACGAGCAGTACTTC. Translated, it gives CASSLQGSSYEQYF.

The chain carries TRBV7-6 and TRBJ1-1; no clear D gene. V was shortened by 2 bases and J by 0 bases, with 13 bases between the two germline ends. Germline CDR1 and CDR2: SGHVS and FNYEAQ. The CDR3 runs to 16 residues. This CDR3 is CASSLTKFIMNTEAFF. In DNA, the CDR3 is TGTGCCAGCAGCTTAACCAAATTCATCATGAACACTGAAGCTTTCTTT. The full variable domain, completed using reference TRBV7-6 and TRBJ1-1, is GAGVSQSPRYKVTKRGQDVALRCDPISGHVSLYWYRQALGQGPEFLTYFNYEAQQDKSGLPNDRFSAERPEGSISTLTIQRTEQRDSAMYRCASSLTKFIMNTEAFFGQGTRLTVV.

The rearrangement uses TRBV5-5 and TRBJ2-1, with D unclear. Trimming pared 4 bases from V and 6 bases from J, leaving 11 bases between. Germline V gene lookup returns CDR1 SGHKS and CDR2 YYEKEE (reference sequence). The CDR3 has 13 amino acids. The CDR3 DNA is TGTGCCAGCAGCCCTGGGCCCGGCAATGAGCAGTTCTTC. This codes for CASSPGPGNEQFF.

This clonotype was detected ten times or more. The chain is built from TRBV5-1 and TRBJ2-3; D could derive from TRBD1 or TRBD2 (5 bases each). V lost 1 base and J 4 bases, leaving 10 bases between the germline ends. The CDR3 is made up of 14 amino acids. From germline, CDR1 is SGHRS and CDR2 YFSETQ. The CDR3 coding sequence is TGCGCCAGCAGCTTGTCGGTGGGGGCAGATACGCAGTATTTT. Its protein product is CASSLSVGADTQYF.

A note on this clonotype: The junction shows a germline mismatch at one end, possibly a read error. The V and J genes are TRBV7-9 and TRBJ2-5, with 8 positions matching TRBD2. Germline CDR1 SEHNR, CDR2 FQNEAQ (reference sequence). The CDR3 covers 15 residues. DNA of the CDR3: TGTGGCAGCAGCTTATCAGCGGGGGTTGGGGAGACCCAGTACTTC. This sequence encodes CGSSLSAGVGETQYF.

This clonotype has only a few counts. The chain combines TRBV28 with TRBJ1-3; D is unclear. V lost 1 base to trimming and J lost 2 bases, with 3 bases between them. The CDR3 is 13 amino acids. Per the germline V gene, CDR1 is MDHEN and CDR2 is SYDVKM. The CDR3 region is CASSLLAGNTIYF. In DNA, the CDR3 is TGTGCCAGCAGTTTATTAGCTGGAAACACCATATATTTT.

CDR3 coding DNA: TGTGCCAGTAGTATAGATCTGTGGGCTAGCGGGAGTGAGCACACCGGGGAGCTGTTTTTT. It codes for CASSIDLWASGSEHTGELFF. The rearrangement uses TRBV19 and TRBJ2-2, with TRBD2 matching over 10 bases. The J segment lost 3 bases and the V segment lost 0 bases, leaving 13 bases of the junction unmatched. CDR1 and CDR2 from the germline V gene are LNHDA and SQIVND (reference sequence). The CDR3 is 20 residues long. The entire variable domain, with the rest obtained from reference TRBV19 and TRBJ2-2, is as follows: DGGITQSPKYLFRKEGQNVTLSCEQNLNHDAMYWYRQDPGQGLRLIYYSQIVNDFQKGDIAEGYSVSREKKESFPLTVTSAQKNPTAFYLCASSIDLWASGSEHTGELFFGEGSRLTVL.